These T cell receptor beta chains were read from a single sample in a study of T-cell memory formation after mild COVID-19. TCRdb ran MiXCR on the 5' RACE reads and lists one entry per CDR3 protein. The table shows more than 100,000 distinct CDR3 sequences, with approximately 15% occurring only once. Sequencing was performed on PBMCs or a T cell subset sorted from them (not recorded which). These TCRs come from a man between 18 and 35 years old who had mild COVID-19 (a few samples of this study predate the infection). Cell type and time point are not known. Each CDR3 is given with its conserved first and last residue. D genes are given only for firm matches. Size tells how often a clone was seen (once, few, many) or the class of an expanded clone, and some rows leave it out.

j_call,v_call,d_call,clone_size,cdr3_aa,cdr3_nt
TRBJ2-6,TRBV9,.,few,CASSSFTGANVLTF,TGTGCCAGCAGCTCATTCACTGGGGCCAACGTCCTGACTTTC
TRBJ2-5,TRBV6-5,TRBD2,.,CASGPGGQETQYF,TGTGCCAGCGGTCCGGGGGGACAAGAGACCCAGTACTTC
TRBJ2-3,TRBV11-1,.,.,CASSQPRGSADTQYF,TGTGCCAGCAGCCAACCTAGGGGGTCTGCAGATACGCAGTATTTT
TRBJ1-2,TRBV7-9,.,few,CASRSWDYGYTF,TGTGCCAGCCGGTCTTGGGACTATGGCTACACCTTC
TRBJ2-7,TRBV7-8,TRBD1,few,CASSLRQGIYEQYF,TGTGCCAGCAGCTTACGACAGGGAATCTACGAGCAGTACTTC
TRBJ2-2,TRBV20-1,.,few,CSASRNTGELFF,TGCAGTGCTAGTCGTAACACCGGGGAGCTGTTTTTT
TRBJ2-2,TRBV7-9,.,.,CASKGGVSGELFF,TGTGCCAGCAAAGGGGGGGTTTCCGGGGAGCTGTTTTTT
TRBJ2-3,TRBV2,TRBD1,few,CARWGSDRETDTQYF,TGTGCCAGATGGGGATCGGACAGGGAGACAGATACGCAGTATTTT
TRBJ2-5,TRBV5-6,.,few,CASSFDPGLQGETQYF,TGTGCCAGCAGCTTTGACCCCGGGCTGCAAGGGGAGACCCAGTACTTC
TRBJ2-2,TRBV5-1,TRBD1,.,CASTAGGNTGELFF,TGCGCCAGCACGGCAGGGGGGAACACCGGGGAGCTGTTTTTT
TRBJ1-2,TRBV5-1,TRBD1,.,CASGTGSNYGYTF,TGCGCCAGCGGGACAGGGAGTAACTATGGCTACACCTTC
TRBJ2-3,TRBV6-5,.,few,CASSYSGGQSGDTQYF,TGTGCCAGCAGTTACTCGGGGGGACAGAGCGGAGATACGCAGTATTTT
TRBJ1-5,TRBV29-1,TRBD1,few,CSVAGTGKDQPQHF,TGCAGCGTCGCCGGGACAGGGAAAGATCAGCCCCAGCATTTT
TRBJ1-4,TRBV7-2,.,few,CASSLALDSFATNEKLFF,TGTGCCAGCAGCTTAGCCCTAGACAGTTTTGCAACTAATGAAAAACTGTTTTTT
TRBJ2-7,TRBV12-3/TRBV12-4,.,.,CASSRFYEQYF,TGTGCCAGCAGCCGTTTCTACGAGCAGTACTTC
TRBJ1-1,TRBV6-4,.,.,CASSPRAGMGTEAFF,TGTGCCAGCAGTCCCCGGGCCGGGATGGGCACTGAAGCTTTCTTT
TRBJ1-1,TRBV12-3/TRBV12-4,TRBD1,many,CASRRGLSTEAFF,TGTGCCAGCAGAAGGGGGCTGAGCACTGAAGCTTTCTTT
TRBJ2-3,TRBV5-1,.,.,CASSLKEADTQYF,TGCGCCAGCAGCTTGAAGGAGGCGGATACGCAGTATTTT
TRBJ1-2,TRBV5-1,.,few,CASSLDGQTNYGYTF,TGCGCCAGCAGCTTGGATGGACAGACCAACTATGGCTACACCTTC
TRBJ2-7,TRBV7-2,.,few,CASSFGQYEQYF,TGTGCCAGCAGCTTCGGGCAGTACGAGCAGTACTTC
TRBJ2-5,TRBV7-2,.,few,CASSLVGGRLGETQYF,TGTGCCAGCAGCTTAGTCGGGGGGCGCTTGGGAGAGACCCAGTACTTC
TRBJ2-4,TRBV6-5,.,few,CASSLAGNIAKNIQYF,TGTGCCAGCAGTTTGGCAGGGAATATAGCCAAAAACATTCAGTACTTC
TRBJ2-3,TRBV7-2,.,.,CASSLRSFWRGDTQYF,TGTGCCAGCAGCTTAAGGTCGTTCTGGCGAGGGGATACGCAGTATTTT
TRBJ2-1,TRBV7-9,TRBD2,few,CASSPSGNNEQFF,TGTGCCAGCAGCCCCAGCGGGAACAATGAGCAGTTCTTC
TRBJ2-3,TRBV20-1,.,.,CSASTGETQYF,TGCAGTGCTAGTACCGGGGAGACGCAGTATTTT
TRBJ2-4,TRBV29-1,TRBD2,few,CSVGTSSGAFIQYF,TGCAGCGTAGGGACTAGCTCAGGAGCGTTCATTCAGTACTTC
TRBJ1-1,TRBV18,.,.,CASSPGPGNTEAFF,TGTGCCAGCTCACCAGGCCCGGGAAACACTGAAGCTTTCTTT
TRBJ2-5,TRBV7-6,TRBD2,.,CASSPRGGGKQTQYF,TGTGCCAGCAGCCCCCGGGGGGGGGGTAAACAGACCCAGTACTTC
TRBJ2-7,TRBV5-5,.,few,CASSLAVQSYEQYF,TGTGCCAGCAGCTTGGCCGTCCAGTCCTACGAGCAGTACTTC
TRBJ1-6,TRBV6-5,TRBD1,.,CASSHGDRGQGSPLHF,TGTGCCAGCAGTCACGGGGACAGGGGGCAGGGTTCACCCCTCCACTTT
TRBJ2-5,TRBV6-5,TRBD1,few,CASSYGGTGAAETQYF,TGTGCCAGCAGTTACGGGGGTACAGGGGCTGCAGAGACCCAGTACTTC
TRBJ2-5,TRBV2,.,few,CASSVGDLKTQYF,TGTGCCAGCAGTGTAGGAGATTTGAAGACCCAGTACTTC
TRBJ2-5,TRBV20-1,TRBD2,few,CSASLAGETQYF,TGCAGTGCTAGCCTAGCGGGAGAGACCCAGTACTTC
TRBJ2-1,TRBV6-5,TRBD2,few,CASKIAGTSNYNEQFF,TGTGCCAGTAAGATTGCCGGGACTAGTAACTACAATGAGCAGTTCTTC
TRBJ2-5,TRBV5-1,TRBD1,.,CASSATGLETQYF,TGCGCCAGCAGCGCGACAGGGTTAGAGACCCAGTACTTC
TRBJ2-5,TRBV7-2,TRBD2,.,CASSTSGADGAQYF,TGTGCCAGCAGTACTAGCGGAGCCGACGGGGCCCAGTACTTC
TRBJ1-2,TRBV3-1,.,.,CASSQRTVGYTF,TGTGCCAGCAGCCAACGGACAGTTGGCTACACCTTC
TRBJ2-3,TRBV20-1,.,many,CSAIRGVGTDTQYF,TGCAGTGCTATAAGGGGGGTGGGCACAGATACGCAGTATTTT
TRBJ2-5,TRBV7-9,TRBD2,.,CASSPGTSGGPQETQYF,TGTGCCAGCAGCCCCGGGACTAGCGGGGGGCCCCAAGAGACCCAGTACTTC
TRBJ2-1,TRBV28,.,few,CASSFLGGIEQFF,TGTGCCAGCAGTTTCTTAGGGGGTATTGAGCAGTTCTTC
TRBJ2-3,TRBV7-2,.,.,CASRPGTAKQYF,TGTGCCAGCAGGCCAGGGACGGCCAAGCAGTATTTT
TRBJ2-3,TRBV5-1,.,.,CASSLGLAVGDTQYF,TGCGCCAGCAGCTTGGGTCTGGCTGTCGGGGATACGCAGTATTTT
TRBJ2-6,TRBV7-3,TRBD1,few,CASSPRQGAGTGANVLTF,TGTGCCAGCAGCCCGCGACAGGGGGCAGGAACTGGGGCCAACGTCCTGACTTTC
TRBJ2-3,TRBV20-1,.,few,CSAQPGAHPDTQYF,TGCAGTGCTCAACCAGGGGCGCATCCAGATACGCAGTATTTT
TRBJ1-4,TRBV3-1,.,few,CASSQDTGANEKLFF,TGTGCCAGCAGCCAAGATACGGGGGCGAATGAAAAACTGTTTTTT
TRBJ1-2,TRBV6-6,.,.,CASSYSPGGLDGYTF,TGTGCCAGCAGTTACTCGCCGGGGGGGCTGGATGGCTACACCTTC